This entry describes one TCR beta chain. Its antigen is not identified. Each replicate PCR on the sorted subsets used 150 to 200 ng DNA (around 30,000 T cell genomes). The method was immunoSEQ multiplex PCR; TCRdb's version includes in-frame clones alone and lacks a portion of them. Of roughly 2,300,000 clones listed, around 93% were seen once; the top ten hold around 0.38%. Per germline, CDR1 MNHEY and CDR2 SMNVEV (reference sequence). This CDR3 has 15 residues. Trimming left V 5 bases short and J 2 bases short, with 10 bases between. These data belong to a study of shared clonotypes between healthy human individuals. The overall study: Aged between 18 and 49, the donors were a couple of women and three men.

Whole-study results and caveats: The sharing of roughly 5% of naive CD4 clonotypes was seen across several donors.

The receptor comes from a man between 18 and 29 years old in good health. Some clones in this sample may be carry-over from other donors' samples. Sequenced material: naive CD4+ T cells from PBMCs. Subset defined: CD45RA+ positively selected. The chain combines TRBV27 with TRBJ2-6; D possibly corresponds to TRBD1 (6 bases). CDR3 sequence: CASSPKGAGANVLTF. CDR3 in DNA: TGTGCCAGCAGTCCAAAGGGGGCTGGGGCCAACGTCCTGACTTTC.